Each of the 28 T cell receptor beta chains below was sequenced from the same sample in a study of blood T cell repertoires in COVID-19. Measured with immunoSEQ multiplex PCR; TCRdb has only the in-frame clones, and not every one. The sample records 160,000 or so clones, nearly 80% being singletons. Sequencing was done on a sample of peripheral blood. These receptors came from a woman of 80 years or more with acute or convalescent COVID-19.

This clone was observed a handful of times. The DNA is omitted, as the CDR3 cannot be located on it reliably, and the CDR3 follows TCRdb's listing. The chain joins TRBV9 to TRBJ1-1; the DNA was not compared with TRBD1, the D call given in the table. CDR1 and CDR2 from the germline V gene are SGDLS and YYNGEE. With termini counted, the CDR3 has 14 amino acids. This chain's CDR3 is CASSAGAFGTGTFF.

In its sample, this clone was seen a few times. The V call is TRBV4-1, the J call TRBJ2-2; D unresolved. Germline CDR1 MGHRA, CDR2 YSYEKL. V shed 0 bases and J shed 4 bases, with 6 bases lying between them. The CDR3 length is 14 residues. The CDR3 DNA reads as TGCGCCAGCAGCCAAGATCCCGGCACCGGGGAGCTGTTTTTT. This codes for CASSQDPGTGELFF.

The chain uses TRBV19 and TRBJ1-5; TRBD1 matches at 7 bases. Germline assignment: CDR1 LNHDA and CDR2 SQIVND (reference sequence). J was trimmed by 3 bases and V by 6 bases; bases with no gene match: 8. The CDR3 is 15 residues long. In nucleotides, the CDR3 is TGTGCCAGTAGCAAGGGGGGACAGAACAATCAGCCCCAGCATTTT. Translated: CASSKGGQNNQPQHF.

This clone was picked up one time. The genes are TRBV4-2 and TRBJ2-5; 11 nucleotides match TRBD2. Per germline, CDR1 LGHNA and CDR2 YNFKEQ. V was pared by 2 bases and J by 4 bases, with 6 bases of the junction left unmatched. This CDR3 contains 16 residues. The CDR3, as DNA: TGTGCCAGCAGCCAAAGGCCTAGCGGGGGGCCAGAGACCCAGTACTTC. Amino acid sequence: CASSQRPSGGPETQYF.

The rearrangement joins TRBV28 to TRBJ2-7, with 7 bases aligning to TRBD2. J lost 5 bases, V lost 4 bases, and 8 bases had no gene match. Germline CDR1 MDHEN, CDR2 SYDVKM. This CDR3 has 14 residues. CDR3 sequence reads: CASSSPAGRNEQYF. CDR3 coding DNA: TGTGCCAGCAGTTCCCCAGCGGGAAGGAACGAGCAGTACTTC.

CDR3 amino acids: CAWRPGNSPLHF. The CDR3 DNA follows: TGTGCCTGGAGGCCGGGTAATTCACCCCTCCACTTT. The rearrangement joins TRBV30 to TRBJ1-6; D unclear. V dropped 3 bases and J dropped 6 bases, with 6 bases sitting between them. This CDR3 has 12 amino acids. Per the germline V gene, CDR1 is GTSNPN and CDR2 is SVGIG (reference sequence).

The chain joins TRBV27 to TRBJ2-5; 7 bases fit TRBD2. V trimming: 10 bases; J trimming: 2 bases; junction bases outside the gene matches: 10. CDR1 is MNHEY, CDR2 SMNVEV, per germline (reference sequence). The CDR3 is made up of 14 amino acids. For the CDR3, the DNA is TGTGCCACCAGACGGACTAGAGTACAAGAGACCCAGTACTTC. Amino acids: CATRRTRVQETQYF.

The chain has TRBV6-2 or TRBV6-3 and TRBJ2-2; D remains ambiguous. V gave up 5 bases and J gave up 6 bases, with 7 bases separating them. CDR3 size: 12 residues. Germline V gives CDR1 MNHEY, CDR2 SVGEGT. This CDR3 is CASSQTPGELFF. CDR3 sequence (DNA): TGTGCCAGCAGTCAGACTCCCGGGGAGCTGTTTTTT.

The gene calls are TRBV10-3 and TRBJ2-4, with TRBD2 as a possible D gene (5 bases). This CDR3 is 16 amino acids long. V dropped 4 bases and J dropped 0 bases, with 13 bases sitting between them. The germline gives CDR1 ENHRY, CDR2 SYGVKD. CDR3 DNA: TGTGCCATCAGTGCCGAGCGGATGCTAGCCAAAAACATTCAGTACTTC. Translated, it gives CAISAERMLAKNIQYF.

In this sample, this clone turned up once. This rearrangement joins TRBV7-8 to TRBJ2-1; 13 bases agree with TRBD2. The germline gives CDR1 SGHVS, CDR2 FQNEAQ. The CDR3 extends over 16 amino acids. V lost 5 bases to trimming and J lost 7 bases; unmatched junction nucleotides: 8. The CDR3 is CASSPRWTSGGNEQFF. Written as DNA, the CDR3 is TGTGCCAGCAGCCCCCGATGGACTAGCGGGGGAAATGAGCAGTTCTTC.

V usage is TRBV5-1 and J usage is TRBJ1-2, with D perhaps TRBD1 (6 bases). V gave up 3 bases and J gave up 6 bases, with 12 bases separating them. The germline CDR1 and CDR2 sequences are SGHRS and YFSETQ. This CDR3 contains 13 residues. CDR3 bases: TGCGCCAGCAGCTCAGGGGAACGGGATGGCTACACCTTC. Amino acids: CASSSGERDGYTF.

On this clone: Other DNA sequences within the sample encode an identical CDR3. CDR3 DNA: TGTGCCACCAGATATCCCAGGGGAAGTCTAGCGGGAGGAAAGAACACCGGGGAGCTGTTTTTT. Translating it yields CATRYPRGSLAGGKNTGELFF. The chain couples TRBV24-1 to TRBJ2-2; 11 bases match TRBD2. This CDR3 region has 21 residues. The V segment lost 7 bases and the J segment 1 base; nucleotides outside the gene matches: 19. Germline-derived CDR1 and CDR2 are KGHDR and SFDVKD.

The rearrangement joins TRBV25-1 to TRBJ1-4; D remains ambiguous. The CDR3 runs 15 residues. The V end was cut by 0 bases, the J end by 6 bases, with 11 bases between. Germline lookup yields CDR1 MGHDK and CDR2 SYGVNS. DNA of the CDR3: TGTGCCAGCAGTGAATATTGGGCCGGGGATGAAAAACTGTTTTTT. Translated: CASSEYWAGDEKLFF.

V usage is TRBV4-2 and J usage is TRBJ1-5; 9 nucleotides align to TRBD1. The CDR3 runs 17 residues. The V segment lost 0 bases and the J segment 3 bases; nucleotides outside the gene matches: 6. Germline CDR1 is LGHNA and CDR2 is YNFKEQ. Here the CDR3 reads CASSQDWGQGFNQPQHF. For the CDR3, the DNA is TGTGCCAGCAGCCAAGATTGGGGACAGGGATTCAATCAGCCCCAGCATTTT.

V and J are TRBV19 and TRBJ2-4; weak D call: TRBD2 (7 bases). Germline CDR1 and CDR2: LNHDA and SQIVND (reference sequence). The V and J ends lost 1 base and 1 base respectively, with 23 bases between them. The CDR3 has 20 residues. The CDR3 is CASSIAFFRGALGAKNIQYF. CDR3 sequence (DNA): TGTGCCAGTAGTATAGCGTTCTTCCGGGGGGCCTTAGGGGCCAAAAACATTCAGTACTTC.

The chain is built from TRBV6-5 and TRBJ2-1; D perhaps matches TRBD1 (6 bases). The CDR3 is made up of 15 amino acids. Per the germline V gene, CDR1 is MNHEY and CDR2 is SVGAGI. With 0 bases removed from V and 6 bases from J, the gap between germline ends came to 12 bases. DNA of the CDR3: TGTGCCAGCAGTTACTCGAGAGGGGGACGCAATGAGCAGTTCTTC. Translated: CASSYSRGGRNEQFF.

This rearrangement joins TRBV3-1 (or the pseudogene TRBV3-2) to TRBJ2-1; 10 bases line up with TRBD2. This CDR3 contains 13 residues. Trimming at V came to 11 bases and at J to 7 bases, leaving 8 bases not matched to a gene. Germline lookup yields CDR1 LGHDT and CDR2 YNNKEL (reference sequence). Here the CDR3 DNA reads TGTGCCGTTTCCCTAGCGGGGGTTAATGAGCAGTTCTTC. Protein sequence: CAVSLAGVNEQFF.

The chain carries TRBV2 and TRBJ1-2; 7 positions match TRBD1. Trimming took 6 bases from V and 5 from J; bases not matched to a gene: 6. Germline lookup yields CDR1 SNHLY and CDR2 FYNNEI. CDR3 length: 13 residues. The CDR3, as DNA: TGTGCCAGCAGCCTTGACAGGGCATATGGCTACACCTTC. Amino acids: CASSLDRAYGYTF.

V gene TRBV6-5 combines with J gene TRBJ1-6, with 7 bases fitting TRBD1. After removal of 8 bases from V and 10 bases from J, the junction contained 14 bases not matched to a gene. The germline V gene encodes CDR1 MNHEY and CDR2 SVGAGI. The CDR3 is 15 residues long. As DNA, the CDR3 is TGTGCCAGCGGCCCCAGGGGGGCGGGAGGATCACCCCTCCACTTT. Amino acid sequence: CASGPRGAGGSPLHF.

The chain employs TRBV6-5 and TRBJ2-3; no firm D call. With 0 bases removed from V and 15 bases from J, the gap between germline ends came to 19 bases. Germline V gives CDR1 MNHEY, CDR2 SVGAGI. This CDR3 spans 14 amino acids. In DNA, the CDR3 is TGTGCCAGCAGTTACTCGATCGGGTCGGCGGTCAAATATTTT. Encoded protein: CASSYSIGSAVKYF.

This clone was detected a few times. CDR3 DNA: TGCGCCAGCAGCCCGGGACTAGACTCCTACGAGCAGTACTTC. This sequence encodes CASSPGLDSYEQYF. The rearrangement joins TRBV5-1 to TRBJ2-7; TRBD2 matches at 8 bases. The CDR3 contains 14 residues. Trimming removed 4 bases from V and 0 bases from J; junction bases left unmatched: 3. Germline V gene data show CDR1 as SGHRS and CDR2 as YFSETQ.

V and J are TRBV30 and TRBJ1-5, with 7 bases fitting TRBD1. V shed 3 bases, J shed 0 bases, and the junction held 8 bases outside the gene matches. Germline V gene data show CDR1 as GTSNPN and CDR2 as SVGIG (reference sequence). The CDR3 extends over 16 amino acids. CDR3 loop: CAWRARDSYSNQPQHF. The CDR3 DNA is TGTGCCTGGAGGGCCAGGGACAGTTATAGCAATCAGCCCCAGCATTTT.

V is TRBV4-1 and J is TRBJ2-1; TRBD2 agrees at 8 bases. After removal of 1 base from V and 12 bases from J, the junction contained 11 bases not matched to a gene. This CDR3 has 15 amino acids. The V gene's germline CDR1 is MGHRA and CDR2 YSYEKL. CDR3 DNA sequence: TGCGCCAGCAGCCAAGGCCTAATAGCGGGAAGTAGGCAGTTCTTC. Residues: CASSQGLIAGSRQFF.

This chain joins TRBV10-1 and TRBJ2-7, with a tentative D call TRBD1 (6 bases). Germline CDR1 and CDR2: WNHNN and SYGVQD (reference sequence). V gave up 3 bases and J gave up 5 bases, with 17 bases separating them. The CDR3 sequence is 15 residues long. CDR3 sequence reads: CASSDHGTNTDEQYF. CDR3 sequence (DNA): TGCGCCAGCAGTGACCACGGGACAAATACTGACGAGCAGTACTTC.

This chain links TRBV5-4 with TRBJ2-7, with TRBD2 as a possible D gene (7 bases). Germline V gives CDR1 SGHNT, CDR2 YYREEE (reference sequence). The CDR3 contains 15 residues. The V end was cut by 4 bases, the J end by 7 bases, with 21 bases between. CDR3 amino acids: CASSRVGGRKGEQYF. CDR3 nucleotides: TGTGCCAGCAGCCGTGTGGGGGGGCGGAAAGGAGAGCAGTACTTC.

The chain joins TRBV21-1 to TRBJ2-1; the table's D call TRBD2 went unverified against the DNA. TRBV21-1 is flagged as a pseudogene. CDR3 length: 16 residues. This CDR3 is CASSSLAGVDYNEQFF. Written as DNA, the CDR3 is TGTGCCAGCAGCTCCTTAGCGGGAGTCGACTACAATGAGCAGTTCTTC.

The J gene is TRBJ2-7, the V gene TRBV5-4, with D perhaps matching TRBD2 (6 bases). The CDR3 is 14 amino acids. Trimming pared 4 bases from V and 0 bases from J, leaving 11 bases between. CDR1 and CDR2 (germline): SGHNT, YYREEE (reference sequence). The CDR3 is CASSTRDSSYEQYF. For the CDR3, the DNA is TGTGCCAGCAGCACCCGGGACTCCTCCTACGAGCAGTACTTC.

This rearrangement joins TRBV7-9 to TRBJ2-3, with 8 bases lining up with TRBD2. The germline V gene has CDR1 SEHNR and CDR2 FQNEAQ (reference sequence). After removal of 5 bases from V and 2 bases from J, the junction contained 15 bases not matched to a gene. This CDR3 is built from 18 residues. As DNA, the CDR3 is TGTGCCAGCAGCCGCGGGAGGAGCCTTCCGGGGTTCACAGATACGCAGTATTTT. It codes for CASSRGRSLPGFTDTQYF.